Each of the 16 T cell receptor beta chains below was sequenced from the same sample in a study of long-term antiretroviral therapy in people with HIV. Assay version v3.0 of immunoSEQ was used, and it was run at survey level. Profiling relied on immunoSEQ multiplex PCR, and the TCRdb table lists in-frame clones only, not all of them. The sample includes 19,000 or so clones, 80% of them seen just once. This sample comprised unsorted PBMCs, obtained 0.2 years after starting antiretroviral therapy. The receptors were sampled from a woman aged 40 to 50 with HIV.

CDR3 nucleotide sequence: TGTGCCAGCAGCTTTGGGGACACTGAAGCTTTCTTT. This encodes CASSFGDTEAFF. The chain has TRBV5-6 and TRBJ1-1, with D hard to call. There are 12 residues in the CDR3. Trimming left V 2 bases short and J 3 bases short, with 5 bases between. The germline gives CDR1 SGHDT, CDR2 YYEEEE. The full variable domain, with the rest looked up from reference TRBV5-6 and TRBJ1-1, is DAGVTQSPTHLIKTRGQQVTLRCSPKSGHDTVSWYQQALGQGPQFIFQYYEEEERQRGNFPDRFSGHQFPNYSSELNVNALLLGDSALYLCASSFGDTEAFFGQGTRLTVV.

The CDR3, as DNA: TGCGCCAGCAGCTTGGATCTGGGTTACACAGATACGCAGTATTTT. This codes for CASSLDLGYTDTQYF. V usage is TRBV5-1 and J usage is TRBJ2-3; D is ambiguous. V lost 0 bases, J lost 2 bases, and 10 bases lay in between. The CDR3 totals 15 residues. Germline lookup yields CDR1 SGHRS and CDR2 YFSETQ.

The rearrangement links TRBV7-9 to TRBJ1-1; 8 bases are shared with TRBD1. With V trimmed by 5 bases and J by 0 bases, 5 bases remained unmatched. Germline CDR1 SEHNR, CDR2 FQNEAQ (reference sequence). The CDR3 covers 15 residues. In DNA form, the CDR3 reads TGTGCCAGCAGCCCCCGACAGGGGCTGAACACTGAAGCTTTCTTT. This sequence encodes CASSPRQGLNTEAFF.

V and J are TRBV5-6 and TRBJ2-5; 12 bases match TRBD2. V shed 4 bases, J shed 0 bases, and the junction held 4 bases outside the gene matches. The CDR3 covers 16 residues. CDR1 and CDR2 (germline): SGHDT, YYEEEE. The CDR3 region is CASSARLAGDQETQYF. Here the CDR3 DNA reads TGTGCCAGCAGCGCTCGACTAGCGGGGGACCAAGAGACCCAGTACTTC.

This clone was detected a few times. This rearrangement joins TRBV18 to TRBJ2-7, with a weak D call TRBD1 (6 bases). The CDR3 has 18 amino acids. V lost 0 bases, J lost 1 base, and 19 bases lay in between. Per germline, CDR1 KGHSH and CDR2 LQKENI. CDR3 loop: CASSPPPDSASRSYEQYF. CDR3 nucleotides: TGTGCCAGCTCACCACCTCCGGACAGTGCCTCTCGTTCCTACGAGCAGTACTTC.

This clone has a handful of counts. V gene TRBV19 combines with J gene TRBJ1-2, with 7 bases that match TRBD1. The germline V gene encodes CDR1 LNHDA and CDR2 SQIVND (reference sequence). This CDR3 comprises 13 residues. V shed 4 bases and J 8 bases; nucleotides not matched to a gene: 7. CDR3 in DNA: TGTGCCAGTAGTACTTCGACAGGGTACGGCTACACCTTC. This codes for CASSTSTGYGYTF.

In this sample, this clone turned up once. The chain employs TRBV5-8 and TRBJ1-3; D is possibly TRBD1 (6 bases). Trimming shortened V by 3 bases and J by 4 bases, and 14 bases separated the two germline ends. This CDR3 has 15 amino acids. Germline CDR1 SGHTS, CDR2 YDEGEE. This chain's CDR3 is CASSYGGASGNTIYF. Written as DNA, the CDR3 is TGTGCCAGCAGCTACGGGGGCGCTTCCGGAAACACCATATATTTT.

The V and J genes are TRBV11-3 and TRBJ2-1; D perhaps matches TRBD1 (5 bases). Germline lookup yields CDR1 SGHNT and CDR2 YENEEA. Trimming removed 8 bases at V and 0 bases at J, with 14 bases between. The CDR3 loop spans 15 amino acids. CDR3 region: CASSPDTSSYNEQFF. The CDR3 nucleotides are TGTGCCAGCTCCCCGGACACGAGCTCCTACAATGAGCAGTTCTTC.

The chain recombines TRBV18 with TRBJ1-1, with 9 positions matching TRBD1. The length of the CDR3 is 12 residues. Germline CDR1 and CDR2: KGHSH and LQKENI. With 3 bases clipped from V and 10 bases from J, the junction kept 3 bases outside the gene matches. CDR3 sequence reads: CASSPGQGRAFF. CDR3 coding DNA: TGTGCCAGCTCACCGGGACAGGGAAGAGCTTTCTTT.

This clone was detected only a few times. This sequence joins TRBV5-1 and TRBJ1-5, with unresolved D. V was trimmed by 0 bases and J by 4 bases, leaving 8 bases between them. The CDR3 is made up of 14 amino acids. Germline V lookup: CDR1 SGHRS, CDR2 YFSETQ. The CDR3 loop reads CASSLGRENQPQHF. Written as DNA, the CDR3 is TGCGCCAGCAGCTTGGGTCGGGAAAATCAGCCCCAGCATTTT.

The chain uses TRBV27 and TRBJ2-2; D is ambiguous. From germline, CDR1 is MNHEY and CDR2 SMNVEV (reference sequence). The length of the CDR3 is 12 residues. The germline V and J ends were trimmed by 8 bases and 6 bases, with 10 bases remaining between them. The CDR3 DNA reads as TGTGCCAGCGCGACGGGTTCCGGGGAGCTGTTTTTT. Encoded protein: CASATGSGELFF.

The chain combines TRBV23-1 with TRBJ1-2; perhaps TRBD1 as D (5 bases). TRBV23-1 is flagged as an ORF with uncertain function. The CDR3 has 16 residues. Trimming took off 0 bases at V and 8 bases at J, with 19 bases between the two ends. CDR3 DNA sequence: TGCGCCAGCAGTCAATCTGTTGGCGAGGGGTATCACGGCTACACCTTC. It codes for CASSQSVGEGYHGYTF.

The chain joins TRBV12-5 to TRBJ1-6; TRBD1 aligns across 10 bases. The V segment lost 6 bases and the J segment 9 bases; nucleotides outside the gene matches: 5. CDR1 is LGHNT and CDR2 is FRNRAP in the germline V gene. The CDR3 loop spans 14 amino acids. The DNA of the CDR3 is TGTGCTAGTGGCACCGGACAGGGGGTTTCACCCCTCCACTTT. Translation gives CASGTGQGVSPLHF.

This clone was counted a few times. The chain recombines TRBV11-2 with TRBJ1-1, with D unclear. The germline V and J ends were trimmed by 6 bases and 11 bases, with 16 bases remaining between them. The CDR3 covers 12 residues. Germline-derived CDR1 and CDR2 are SGHAT and FQNNGV. The CDR3 coding sequence is TGTGCCAGCAGTCCTCTTTCCGGCGAGGCTTTCTTT. Its protein product is CASSPLSGEAFF.

This chain links TRBV11-2 with TRBJ2-2, with 7 bases matching TRBD1. The CDR3 covers 17 residues. The germline CDR1 and CDR2 sequences are SGHAT and FQNNGV. Losses at the gene ends were 2 bases for V and 6 bases for J; bases not matched to a gene: 12. The CDR3 DNA is TGTGCCAGCAGCTTAACTCTACAGGGGAATACGCCCGGGGAGCTGTTTTTT. Residues: CASSLTLQGNTPGELFF.

This clone is a singleton in its sample. The chain has TRBV4-1 and TRBJ1-3, with D tentatively TRBD1 (5 bases). The CDR3 sequence is 15 residues long. Germline V gene lookup returns CDR1 MGHRA and CDR2 YSYEKL. V dropped 4 bases and J dropped 4 bases, with 14 bases sitting between them. CDR3 sequence reads: CASSPGHFAGNTIYF. Here the CDR3 DNA reads TGCGCCAGCAGCCCCGGACATTTTGCAGGAAACACCATATATTTT.